These 21 T cell receptor beta chains were sequenced from one sample in a study of control samples from healthy donors and cancer patients. Clones were sequenced by immunoSEQ multiplex PCR, and TCRdb holds only the in-frame ones, with some missing. The table has about 160,000 clones, 94% seen once. The sequenced sample was PBMCs. Every receptor here comes from a man in his 60s with colorectal cancer.

The V and J genes are TRBV19 and TRBJ2-5; D is possibly TRBD1 (6 bases). Germline values: CDR1 LNHDA, CDR2 SQIVND (reference sequence). V lost 7 bases to trimming and J lost 1 base, with 10 bases between them. The CDR3 runs 13 residues. The CDR3 DNA reads as TGTGCCAGTAAGCAGGGGAGCCAAGAGACCCAGTACTTC. It encodes CASKQGSQETQYF.

V gene TRBV6-5 combines with J gene TRBJ1-3; no definite D call. This CDR3 region has 11 residues. Germline V gives CDR1 MNHEY, CDR2 SVGAGI. Trimming removed 8 bases from V and 2 bases from J, with 4 bases in between. CDR3 bases: TGTGCCAGCGGAGCTGGAAACACCATATATTTT. Protein sequence: CASGAGNTIYF.

In this sample, this clone turned up once. The chain carries TRBV6-5 and TRBJ2-1; TRBD2 aligns across 7 bases. This CDR3 comprises 15 residues. V shed 4 bases and J 5 bases; nucleotides not matched to a gene: 8. In germline, CDR1 is MNHEY, CDR2 SVGAGI. DNA for the CDR3: TGTGCCAGCAGTTTTCCGGGACTATCCAACAATGAGCAGTTCTTC. Translating gives CASSFPGLSNNEQFF.

The V gene is TRBV5-4, the J gene TRBJ2-4, with D maybe TRBD1 (7 bases). V lost 4 bases and J 2 bases, leaving 16 bases between the germline ends. The CDR3 covers 16 residues. CDR1 and CDR2 (germline): SGHNT, YYREEE (reference sequence). This CDR3 is CASSPRRGATKNIQYF. For the CDR3, the DNA is TGTGCCAGCAGCCCTCGCAGGGGGGCGACCAAAAACATTCAGTACTTC.

CDR3 sequence reads: CASSISGEQNTIYF. CDR3 sequence (DNA): TGTGCCAGTAGTATCTCCGGGGAGCAAAACACCATATATTTT. This chain uses TRBV19 with TRBJ1-3; D remains unclear. Trimming removed 3 bases from V and 6 bases from J, with 12 bases in between. The CDR3 is 14 amino acids. Germline V gives CDR1 LNHDA, CDR2 SQIVND (reference sequence).

The chain has TRBV6-5 and TRBJ1-1; no clear D. CDR3 length: 10 amino acids. CDR1 is MNHEY, CDR2 SVGAGI, per germline. Deletions cut 11 bases from V and 10 bases from J, with 14 bases between. DNA of the CDR3: TGTGCCTTGCCGGACGGTGTAGCTTTCTTT. It is translated as CALPDGVAFF.

In its sample, this clone was seen once. This chain's CDR3 is CATSVTAGDTDTQYF. The CDR3 DNA sequence: TGTGCCACCAGCGTGACGGCGGGGGACACAGATACGCAGTATTTT. The chain employs TRBV24-1 and TRBJ2-3, with TRBD2 identical over 7 bases. This CDR3 comprises 15 residues. V gave up 7 bases and J gave up 2 bases; unmatched junction bases: 8. Germline CDR1 reads KGHDR; CDR2 reads SFDVKD.

The chain combines TRBV7-8 with TRBJ1-5; D unclear. Germline CDR1 and CDR2: SGHVS and FQNEAQ. The CDR3 runs 16 residues. Trimming pared 4 bases from V and 3 bases from J, leaving 16 bases between. CDR3 amino acids: CASSSRTGSSNQPQHF. In DNA, the CDR3 is TGTGCCAGCAGCTCCAGAACCGGGAGCTCCAATCAGCCCCAGCATTTT.

The V gene is TRBV7-9, the J gene TRBJ1-6; tentatively, D is TRBD1 (5 bases). CDR1 SEHNR and CDR2 FQNEAQ come from the germline V gene (reference sequence). The CDR3 covers 15 residues. Deletions cut 0 bases from V and 7 bases from J, with 10 bases between. The chain's CDR3 is CASSLARGGNSPLHF. CDR3 bases: TGTGCCAGCAGCTTAGCGAGGGGTGGGAATTCACCCCTCCACTTT. Complete variable domain (other parts from reference TRBV7-9 and TRBJ1-6): DTGVSQNPRHKITKRGQNVTFRCDPISEHNRLYWYRQTLGQGPEFLTYFQNEAQLEKSRLLSDRFSAERPKGSFSTLEIQRTEQGDSAMYLCASSLARGGNSPLHFGNGTRLTVT.

The V gene is TRBV29-1, the J gene TRBJ2-7; D call uncertain. CDR1 is SQVTM and CDR2 is ANQGSEA in the germline V gene. This CDR3 contains 13 residues. V lost 4 bases to trimming and J lost 3 bases, with 13 bases between them. The CDR3 reads CSVGKGSLYEQYF. CDR3 nucleotides: TGCAGCGTTGGGAAAGGAAGTCTCTACGAGCAGTACTTC.

The chain combines TRBV11-2 with TRBJ1-1; TRBD1 might be the D (5 bases). The germline V and J ends were trimmed by 5 bases and 1 base, with 20 bases remaining between them. The CDR3 consists of 17 residues. Germline CDR1 SGHAT, CDR2 FQNNGV. The CDR3 loop reads CASSPRGLSVQNTEAFF. As DNA, the CDR3 is TGTGCCAGCAGCCCGCGGGGGTTATCCGTCCAGAACACTGAAGCTTTCTTT.

V is TRBV24-1 and J is TRBJ1-2; D is undetermined. Trimming removed 0 bases at V and 0 bases at J, with 4 bases between. The CDR3 contains 14 residues. Germline CDR1 and CDR2: KGHDR and SFDVKD. The CDR3 reads CATSDLTANYGYTF. CDR3 nucleotide sequence: TGTGCCACCAGTGATTTGACAGCTAACTATGGCTACACCTTC.

There are a few counts of this clone. The CDR3 region has the DNA TGTGCCAGCAGCTTAGGCGGGGGGGCCTACAATGAGCAGTTCTTC. It is translated as CASSLGGGAYNEQFF. The V call is TRBV11-3, the J call TRBJ2-1, with 9 positions matching TRBD2. V lost 1 base, J lost 2 bases, and 0 bases stayed unmatched. The length of the CDR3 is 15 residues. Germline assignment: CDR1 SGHNT and CDR2 YENEEA.

This sequence joins TRBV4-1 and TRBJ1-1; D possibly corresponds to TRBD1 (5 bases). V was shortened by 0 bases and J by 4 bases, with 18 bases between the two germline ends. Germline values: CDR1 MGHRA, CDR2 YSYEKL. This CDR3 is 17 amino acids long. The CDR3 DNA reads as TGCGCCAGCAGCCAAGAATCTCCCGCGACAAGGGGCACTGAAGCTTTCTTT. It translates to CASSQESPATRGTEAFF.

The chain recombines TRBV5-1 with TRBJ2-1; D remains unclear. Germline CDR1 SGHRS, CDR2 YFSETQ. The CDR3 totals 15 residues. Deletions cut 0 bases from V and 6 bases from J, with 13 bases between. CDR3 DNA sequence: TGCGCCAGCAGCTTGGCCGGCGTGCACTCCAATGAGCAGTTCTTC. As protein: CASSLAGVHSNEQFF. Looking up the rest from reference TRBV5-1 and TRBJ2-1 gives the full variable domain: KAGVTQTPRYLIKTRGQQVTLSCSPISGHRSVSWYQQTPGQGLQFLFEYFSETQRNKGNFPGRFSGRQFSNSRSEMNVSTLELGDSALYLCASSLAGVHSNEQFFGPGTRLTVL.

This chain joins TRBV20-1 and TRBJ1-5; D unclear. The germline V and J ends were trimmed by 7 bases and 0 bases, with 4 bases remaining between them. This CDR3 has 11 residues. The V gene's germline CDR1 is DFQATT and CDR2 SNEGSKA (reference sequence). The CDR3 region is CSEASNQPQHF. As DNA, the CDR3 is TGCAGTGAGGCTAGCAATCAGCCCCAGCATTTT.

The table lists this clone with a count of one. The chain is built from TRBV3-1 (or the pseudogene TRBV3-2) and TRBJ1-1, with 8 bases identical to TRBD1. The CDR3 runs 12 residues. The J segment lost 8 bases and the V segment lost 3 bases, leaving 2 bases of the junction unmatched. From germline, CDR1 is LGHDT and CDR2 YNNKEL (reference sequence). In DNA form, the CDR3 reads TGTGCCAGCAGCCAGGGGACAGGAGAAGCTTTCTTT. Its protein is CASSQGTGEAFF.

The chain combines TRBV7-2 with TRBJ2-5, with a weak D call TRBD1 (6 bases). This CDR3 has 13 residues. V was clipped by 5 bases and J by 2 bases, with 9 bases between them. Germline CDR1 and CDR2: SGHTA and FQGNSA. The CDR3: CASSRDIQETQYF. CDR3 nucleotide sequence: TGTGCCAGCAGCCGGGACATACAAGAGACCCAGTACTTC.

The chain joins TRBV5-1 to TRBJ2-1, with D maybe TRBD2 (7 bases). Trimming took off 3 bases at V and 0 bases at J, with 16 bases between the two ends. Germline V gene data show CDR1 as SGHRS and CDR2 as YFSETQ. CDR3 length: 17 amino acids. CDR3 in DNA: TGCGCCAGCAGCTCCTGGGGGGGCACCACCTCCTACAATGAGCAGTTCTTC. Amino acids: CASSSWGGTTSYNEQFF.

The chain has TRBV23-1 and TRBJ2-7; possibly TRBD2 for D (5 bases). TRBV23-1 is recorded as an ORF, its role being uncertain. The CDR3 has 16 amino acids. V was cut by 4 bases and J by 2 bases, with 18 bases left in between. In nucleotides, the CDR3 is TGCGCCAGCAGTCCCCATCGCCCCGGGGTTGCCTACGAGCAGTACTTC. Protein product: CASSPHRPGVAYEQYF.

V usage is TRBV5-1 and J usage is TRBJ1-1, with 8 bases aligning to TRBD1. J was trimmed by 3 bases and V by 7 bases; bases with no gene match: 5. The germline V gene encodes CDR1 SGHRS and CDR2 YFSETQ. The length of the CDR3 is 13 residues. The CDR3 bases are TGCGCCAGCGGTTCACAGGGGGACACTGAAGCTTTCTTT. Amino acids: CASGSQGDTEAFF.